The 28 T cell receptor beta chains given below trace back to one sample, sequenced in a study of sequential checkpoint blockade in melanoma. Noted treatment: randomized to nivolumab then ipilimumab (arm A) or the reverse (arm B). Data came from immunoSEQ multiplex PCR; TCRdb stores just in-frame clones and leaves some out. The repertoire has nearly 8,500 clones, over 85% of them found once; the top ten carry 14% to 15%. Sequences were derived from CD8+ T cells sorted from blood (inferred from file names), sampled from a patient given nivolumab and ipilimumab in sequence. These TCRs come from a human donor with melanoma.

The V call is TRBV7-8, the J call TRBJ1-5; TRBD1 agrees at 7 bases. V dropped 6 bases and J dropped 0; count of bases not matched to a gene: 8. This CDR3 region has 16 residues. Per germline, CDR1 SGHVS and CDR2 FQNEAQ. CDR3 nucleotides: TGTGCCAGCAGGGAGGAGGGGGCCGGTAGCAATCAGCCCCAGCATTTT. Amino acids: CASREEGAGSNQPQHF.

The V and J genes are TRBV15 and TRBJ2-1, with 11 bases aligning to TRBD2. Germline lookup yields CDR1 LNHNV and CDR2 YYDKDF (reference sequence). The junction had 1 base not matched to a gene; V was cut back by 4 bases and J by 5 bases. The CDR3 extends over 14 amino acids. As DNA, the CDR3 is TGTGCCACCAGCATGACTAGCGGGGACAATGAGCAGTTCTTC. The encoded protein is CATSMTSGDNEQFF. Based on the CDR3 plus reference TRBV15 and TRBJ2-1, the full variable domain is DAMVIQNPRYQVTQFGKPVTLSCSQTLNHNVMYWYQQKSSQAPKLLFHYYDKDFNNEADTPDNFQSRRPNTSFCFLDIRSPGLGDTAMYLCATSMTSGDNEQFFGPGTRLTVL.

The rearrangement joins TRBV11-3 to TRBJ1-2; a weak D match, TRBD1 (6 bases). Trimming took off 2 bases at V and 7 bases at J, with 8 bases between the two ends. The CDR3 is 12 residues long. Germline V gene data show CDR1 as SGHNT and CDR2 as YENEEA. CDR3 DNA sequence: TGTGCCAGCAGCTTATTAGGGGGTGGCTACACCTTC. Residues: CASSLLGGGYTF.

The chain has TRBV7-9 and TRBJ1-4; 7 nucleotides line up with TRBD1. Germline lookup yields CDR1 SEHNR and CDR2 FQNEAQ (reference sequence). The CDR3 covers 15 residues. V was clipped by 4 bases and J by 4 bases; unmatched bases: 6. CDR3 residues: CASSSRDSYNEKLFF. Written as DNA, the CDR3 is TGTGCCAGCAGCTCCCGGGACAGCTATAATGAAAAACTGTTTTTT.

This clone was counted once. V is TRBV7-9 and J is TRBJ2-1; TRBD2 matches 12 bases. The junction had 5 bases not matched to a gene; V was cut back by 5 bases and J by 6 bases. This CDR3 has 15 amino acids. Per the germline V gene, CDR1 is SEHNR and CDR2 is FQNEAQ (reference sequence). CDR3 DNA: TGTGCCAGCAGCCCACTAGCGGGAGGAATCAATGAGCAGTTCTTC. Its protein product is CASSPLAGGINEQFF. Full variable domain (missing parts from reference TRBV7-9 and TRBJ2-1): DTGVSQNPRHKITKRGQNVTFRCDPISEHNRLYWYRQTLGQGPEFLTYFQNEAQLEKSRLLSDRFSAERPKGSFSTLEIQRTEQGDSAMYLCASSPLAGGINEQFFGPGTRLTVL.

The chain joins TRBV11-3 to TRBJ1-3; TRBD1 is a possible D gene (6 bases). V shed 5 bases and J shed 2 bases, with 10 bases lying between them. Looked up from germline, CDR1 is SGHNT and CDR2 is YENEEA. This CDR3 region has 14 residues. CDR3 DNA: TGTGCCAGCAGCCACAGGACAGCTGGAAACACCATATATTTT. It specifies CASSHRTAGNTIYF. Full variable domain (missing parts from reference TRBV11-3 and TRBJ1-3): EAGVVQSPRYKIIEKKQPVAFWCNPISGHNTLYWYLQNLGQGPELLIRYENEEAVDDSQLPKDRFSAERLKGVDSTLKIQPAELGDSAVYLCASSHRTAGNTIYFGEGSWLTVV.

This chain links TRBV13 with TRBJ1-1; 9 bases agree with TRBD1. The V segment lost 1 base and the J segment 7 bases; nucleotides outside the gene matches: 4. Germline CDR1 PRHDT, CDR2 FYEKMQ (reference sequence). This CDR3 comprises 14 residues. The CDR3 is CASSLVTGGNEAFF. In DNA form, the CDR3 reads TGTGCCAGCAGCTTAGTAACAGGGGGCAATGAAGCTTTCTTT.

The rearrangement links TRBV7-2 to TRBJ2-5, with D unclear. TRBJ2-7 matches the DNA end more closely, so the J call is doubtful. The germline V gene encodes CDR1 SGHTA and CDR2 FQGNSA. The CDR3 totals 11 residues. CDR3 in amino acids: CASSFSYEQYF. CDR3 nucleotides: TGTGCCAGCAGCTTCTCCTACGAGCAGTACTTC.

This chain connects TRBV7-9 to TRBJ1-1; 9 bases align to TRBD1. The germline V gene has CDR1 SEHNR and CDR2 FQNEAQ (reference sequence). This CDR3 has 13 amino acids. V lost 3 bases, J lost 7 bases, and 3 bases stayed unmatched. The CDR3 nucleotides read TGTGCCAGCAGCTTTACAGGGGGCCTTGAAGCTTTCTTT. Its translation: CASSFTGGLEAFF. Drawing the rest from reference TRBV7-9 and TRBJ1-1, the complete variable domain is DTGVSQNPRHKITKRGQNVTFRCDPISEHNRLYWYRQTLGQGPEFLTYFQNEAQLEKSRLLSDRFSAERPKGSFSTLEIQRTEQGDSAMYLCASSFTGGLEAFFGQGTRLTVV.

The V gene is TRBV10-3, the J gene TRBJ2-7, with a tentative D call TRBD1 (5 bases). V was shortened by 3 bases and J by 2 bases, with 11 bases between the two germline ends. CDR3 length: 14 residues. Looked up from germline, CDR1 is ENHRY and CDR2 is SYGVKD. CDR3 region: CAISEDSLAYEQYV. In DNA form, the CDR3 reads TGTGCCATCAGTGAAGACAGTCTCGCCTACGAGCAGTACGTC.

The chain couples TRBV10-3 to TRBJ1-1, with 10 bases fitting TRBD1. This CDR3 has 14 amino acids. V shed 6 bases, J shed 5 bases, and the junction held 6 bases outside the gene matches. CDR1 and CDR2 (germline): ENHRY, SYGVKD. The CDR3 nucleotides are TGTGCCATCAGCGAGACAGGGGGCGCGACTGAAGCTTTCTTT. Translating it yields CAISETGGATEAFF.

This chain connects TRBV7-8 to TRBJ1-2; D is unclear. The CDR3 has 13 amino acids. Trimming left V 6 bases short and J 4 bases short, with 12 bases between. Looked up from germline, CDR1 is SGHVS and CDR2 is FQNEAQ. The CDR3 DNA sequence: TGTGCCAGCAGAAACATTGGGCCCTATGGCTACACCTTC. It is translated as CASRNIGPYGYTF.

The V call is TRBV19, the J call TRBJ1-2; 10 bases map to TRBD1. Germline lookup yields CDR1 LNHDA and CDR2 SQIVND (reference sequence). With 7 bases clipped from V and 4 bases from J, the junction kept 9 bases outside the gene matches. The CDR3 runs 15 residues. For the CDR3, the DNA is TGTGCCAGTACCGACCGGGACAGGGGCGCCTATGGCTACACCTTC. It translates to CASTDRDRGAYGYTF.

The rearrangement uses TRBV7-3 and TRBJ2-7; D may be TRBD2 (6 bases). The ends were cut back, 0 bases at V and 3 bases at J, with 15 bases in the middle. The V gene's germline CDR1 is SGHTA and CDR2 FQGTGA. This CDR3 region has 16 residues. CDR3: CASSLTRTGEHYEQYV. CDR3 bases: TGTGCCAGCAGCTTAACGAGAACGGGAGAACACTACGAGCAGTACGTC.

This chain uses TRBV9 with TRBJ2-7, with TRBD1 identical over 11 bases. V was pared by 3 bases and J by 7 bases, with 9 bases of the junction left unmatched. Germline V gene data show CDR1 as SGDLS and CDR2 as YYNGEE. The CDR3 has 15 residues. The CDR3 coding sequence is TGTGCCAGCAGCGAGACCGGGACAGGGGGGGAAGAGCAGTACTTC. It yields the protein CASSETGTGGEEQYF. Full variable domain (outside the CDR3, taken from reference TRBV9 and TRBJ2-7): DSGVTQTPKHLITATGQRVTLRCSPRSGDLSVYWYQQSLDQGLQFLIQYYNGEERAKGNILERFSAQQFPDLHSELNLSSLELGDSALYFCASSETGTGGEEQYFGPGTRLTVT.

The J gene is TRBJ1-1, the V gene TRBV10-3, with a weak D call TRBD1 (5 bases). The CDR3 consists of 13 residues. Deletions cut 5 bases from V and 3 bases from J, with 10 bases between. The germline CDR1 and CDR2 sequences are ENHRY and SYGVKD. CDR3 nucleotide sequence: TGTGCCATCAGTTGGGACTTCTACACTGAAGCTTTCTTT. It is translated as CAISWDFYTEAFF.

The chain couples TRBV27 to TRBJ1-5, with 7 nucleotides matching TRBD1. This CDR3 is built from 14 residues. Trimming cost V 5 bases and J 3 bases; bases outside gene matches: 4. Germline V gene sequence: CDR1 MNHEY, CDR2 SMNVEV (reference sequence). CDR3 sequence reads: CASSQQGFNQPQHF. CDR3 nucleotides: TGTGCCAGCAGTCAACAGGGGTTCAATCAGCCCCAGCATTTT.

This clone was recorded once. V usage is TRBV4-3 and J usage is TRBJ1-5; possibly TRBD1 for D (6 bases). Between the trimmed V and J ends, which lost 4 bases and 5 bases, there was a span of 12 bases. Germline V gene lookup returns CDR1 LGHNA and CDR2 YSLEER. The CDR3 has 14 residues. The CDR3 region has the DNA TGCGCCAGCAGCCTAGGGGGGGCCGATCAGCCCCAGCATTTT. This translates into CASSLGGADQPQHF.

This clone was seen only once. In DNA, the CDR3 is TGTGCCAGCAGCACAGGGAGCGAGCAGTACGTC. It encodes CASSTGSEQYV. V gene TRBV6-1 combines with J gene TRBJ2-7, with D possibly matching TRBD1 (6 bases). In germline, CDR1 is MNHNS, CDR2 SASEGT. This CDR3 contains 11 residues. V shed 6 bases and J shed 6 bases, with 9 bases lying between them.

This chain links TRBV4-1 with TRBJ2-7; 13 bases fit TRBD2. The CDR3 sequence is 15 residues long. Germline assignment: CDR1 MGHRA and CDR2 YSYEKL. The J segment lost 5 bases and the V segment lost 4 bases, leaving 5 bases of the junction unmatched. CDR3 nucleotide sequence: TGCGCCAGCAGCCCTCTGACTAGCGGGAGGAACGAGCAGTACGTC. Amino acid sequence: CASSPLTSGRNEQYV.

This CDR3 reads CASSVVSYGYTF. The CDR3 DNA reads TGTGCCAGCAGCGTTGTCAGCTATGGCTACACCTTC. The chain employs TRBV9 and TRBJ1-2; D unresolved. The ends were cut back, 2 bases at V and 4 bases at J, with 6 bases in the middle. There are 12 residues in the CDR3. From germline, CDR1 is SGDLS and CDR2 YYNGEE.

V usage is TRBV6-5 and J usage is TRBJ1-1; TRBD1 agrees at 8 bases. V trimming: 2 bases; J trimming: 5 bases; junction bases outside the gene matches: 7. The CDR3 loop spans 15 amino acids. Germline-derived CDR1 and CDR2 are MNHEY and SVGAGI. As DNA, the CDR3 is TGTGCCAGCAGTTACGCGACAGGGGCGGGTACTGAAGCTTTCTTT. This sequence encodes CASSYATGAGTEAFF.

The rearrangement links TRBV6-5 to TRBJ1-5; D remains unclear. V lost 6 bases to trimming and J lost 2 bases, with 8 bases between them. The CDR3 loop spans 13 amino acids. From germline, CDR1 is MNHEY and CDR2 SVGAGI. DNA of the CDR3: TGTGCCAGCAGCCCATCGGGCAATCAGCCCCAGCATTTT. As protein: CASSPSGNQPQHF.

This clone was observed a single time. The J gene is TRBJ2-7, the V gene TRBV13; 8 bases line up with TRBD2. V lost 0 bases to trimming and J lost 1 base; unmatched junction nucleotides: 11. This CDR3 has 18 residues. CDR1 is PRHDT and CDR2 is FYEKMQ in the germline V gene (reference sequence). CDR3 region: CASSLGREEAGESYEQYF. Here the CDR3 DNA reads TGTGCCAGCAGCTTAGGCAGGGAAGAAGCGGGAGAATCCTACGAGCAGTACTTC.

This clone was observed once. The chain employs TRBV4-1 and TRBJ1-3; the D gene is possibly TRBD1 (6 bases). Per the germline V gene, CDR1 is MGHRA and CDR2 is YSYEKL. CDR3 size: 20 residues. Deletions cut 0 bases from V and 0 bases from J, with 21 bases between. This CDR3 reads CASSQETSGRGASSGNTIYF. The CDR3 coding sequence is TGCGCCAGCAGCCAAGAGACTTCAGGTCGGGGGGCTAGCTCTGGAAACACCATATATTTT.

This clone was seen more than once but under ten times. At one end, the junction sequence differs from germline, possibly due to a read error. The sample carries other DNA sequences with the same CDR3. V and J are TRBV9 and TRBJ1-1; 10 bases match TRBD1. The CDR3 consists of 15 residues. CDR1 SGDLS and CDR2 YYNGEE come from the germline V gene. CDR3 DNA: TGTGCCAGCAGCGCGACCGGACAGGGGGACACTGAAGCCTTCTTT. Translation gives CASSATGQGDTEAFF.

The chain joins TRBV19 to TRBJ1-4; perhaps TRBD1 as D (5 bases). V lost 5 bases and J 12 bases, leaving 10 bases between the germline ends. The CDR3 length is 11 residues. The germline gives CDR1 LNHDA, CDR2 SQIVND (reference sequence). For the CDR3, the DNA is TGTGCCAGTAGTCTACCGGGGGAACTGTTTTTT. This encodes CASSLPGELFF.

This sequence joins TRBV7-8 and TRBJ1-1; D gene ambiguous. There are 15 residues in the CDR3. In germline, CDR1 is SGHVS, CDR2 FQNEAQ. V was pared by 8 bases and J by 1 base, with 17 bases between. CDR3 sequence (DNA): TGTGCCAGCCGAGATCTGAGGGATCGGAACACTGAAGCTTTCTTT. Its protein is CASRDLRDRNTEAFF.